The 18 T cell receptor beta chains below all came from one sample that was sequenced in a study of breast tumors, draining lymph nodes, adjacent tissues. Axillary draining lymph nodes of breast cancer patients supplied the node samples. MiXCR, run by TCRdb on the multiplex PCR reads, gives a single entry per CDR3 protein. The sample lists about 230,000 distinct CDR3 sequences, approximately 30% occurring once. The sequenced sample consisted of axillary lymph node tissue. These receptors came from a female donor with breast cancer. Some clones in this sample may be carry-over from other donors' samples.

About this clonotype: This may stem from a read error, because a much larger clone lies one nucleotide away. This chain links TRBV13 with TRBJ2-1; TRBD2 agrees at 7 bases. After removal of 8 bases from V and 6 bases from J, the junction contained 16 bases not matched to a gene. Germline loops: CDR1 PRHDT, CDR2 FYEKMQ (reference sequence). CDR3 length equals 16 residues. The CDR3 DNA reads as TGTGCCAGCCAGAGTGCCACTAACGGGAGGTTCAATGAGCAGTTCTTC. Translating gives CASQSATNGRFNEQFF.

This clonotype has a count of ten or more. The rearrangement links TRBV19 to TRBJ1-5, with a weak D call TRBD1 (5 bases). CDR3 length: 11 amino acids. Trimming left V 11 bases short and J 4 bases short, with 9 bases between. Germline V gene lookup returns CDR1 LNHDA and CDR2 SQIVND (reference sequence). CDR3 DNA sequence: TGTGCCGGGGGGGGGAATCAGCCCCAGCATTTT. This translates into CAGGGNQPQHF.

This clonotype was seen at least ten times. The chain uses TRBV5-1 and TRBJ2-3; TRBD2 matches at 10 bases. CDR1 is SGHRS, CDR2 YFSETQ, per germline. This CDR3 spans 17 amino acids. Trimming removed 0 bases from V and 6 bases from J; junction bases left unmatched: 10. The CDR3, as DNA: TGCGCCAGCAGCTTGGATACCGGGACTAGCGAGGCGGATACGCAGTATTTT. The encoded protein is CASSLDTGTSEADTQYF. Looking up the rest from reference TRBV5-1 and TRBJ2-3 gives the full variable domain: KAGVTQTPRYLIKTRGQQVTLSCSPISGHRSVSWYQQTPGQGLQFLFEYFSETQRNKGNFPGRFSGRQFSNSRSEMNVSTLELGDSALYLCASSLDTGTSEADTQYFGPGTRLTVL.

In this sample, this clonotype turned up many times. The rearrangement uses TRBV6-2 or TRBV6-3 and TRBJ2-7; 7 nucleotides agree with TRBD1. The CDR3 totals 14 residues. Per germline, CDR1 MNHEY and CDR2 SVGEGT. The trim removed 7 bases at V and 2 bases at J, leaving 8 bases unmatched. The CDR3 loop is CASTETGYAYEQYF. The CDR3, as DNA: TGTGCCAGCACTGAGACAGGGTACGCCTACGAGCAGTACTTC.

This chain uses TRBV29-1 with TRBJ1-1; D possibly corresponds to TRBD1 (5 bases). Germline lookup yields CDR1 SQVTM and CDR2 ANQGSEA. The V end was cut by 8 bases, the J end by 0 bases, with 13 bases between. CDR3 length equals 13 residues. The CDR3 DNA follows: TGCAGCTTGGCCACAGGTATGAACACTGAAGCTTTCTTT. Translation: CSLATGMNTEAFF.

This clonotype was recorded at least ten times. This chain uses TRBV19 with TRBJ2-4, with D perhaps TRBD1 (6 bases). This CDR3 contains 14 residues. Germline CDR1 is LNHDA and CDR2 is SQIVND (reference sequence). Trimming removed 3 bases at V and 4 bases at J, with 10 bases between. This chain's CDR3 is CASSMGASKNIQYF. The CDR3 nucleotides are TGTGCCAGTAGTATGGGGGCCTCAAAAAACATTCAGTACTTC.

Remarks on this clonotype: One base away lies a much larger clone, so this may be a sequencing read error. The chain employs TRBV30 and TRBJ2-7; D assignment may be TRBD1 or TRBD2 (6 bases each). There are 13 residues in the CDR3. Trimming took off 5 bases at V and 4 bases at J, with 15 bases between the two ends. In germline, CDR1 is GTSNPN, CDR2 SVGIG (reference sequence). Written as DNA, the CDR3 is TGTGCCTGGGGGGGGCGAGCGGCTTACGAGCAGTACTTC. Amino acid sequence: CAWGGRAAYEQYF.

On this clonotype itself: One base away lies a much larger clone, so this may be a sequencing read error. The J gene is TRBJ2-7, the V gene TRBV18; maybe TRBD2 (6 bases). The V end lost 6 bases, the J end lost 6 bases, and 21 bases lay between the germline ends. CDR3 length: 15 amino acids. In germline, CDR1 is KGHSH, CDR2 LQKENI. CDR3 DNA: TGTGCCAGCTCCTCCGGGAGTACCGGCCTAGGCGAGCAGTACTTC. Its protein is CASSSGSTGLGEQYF.

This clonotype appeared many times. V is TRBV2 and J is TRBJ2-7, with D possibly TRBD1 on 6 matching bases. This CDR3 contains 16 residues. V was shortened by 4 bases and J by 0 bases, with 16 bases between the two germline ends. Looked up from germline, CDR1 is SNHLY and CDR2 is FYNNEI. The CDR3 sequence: CASSVLRTASSYEQYF. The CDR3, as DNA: TGTGCCAGCAGTGTTTTGAGGACAGCGAGCTCCTACGAGCAGTACTTC.

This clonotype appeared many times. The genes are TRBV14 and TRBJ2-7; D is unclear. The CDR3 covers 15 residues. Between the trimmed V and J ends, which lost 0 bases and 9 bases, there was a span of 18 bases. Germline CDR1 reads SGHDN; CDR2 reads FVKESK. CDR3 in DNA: TGTGCCAGCAGCCAAGACTCCGGGTCCCCAGTCGGGCAGTACTTC. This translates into CASSQDSGSPVGQYF.

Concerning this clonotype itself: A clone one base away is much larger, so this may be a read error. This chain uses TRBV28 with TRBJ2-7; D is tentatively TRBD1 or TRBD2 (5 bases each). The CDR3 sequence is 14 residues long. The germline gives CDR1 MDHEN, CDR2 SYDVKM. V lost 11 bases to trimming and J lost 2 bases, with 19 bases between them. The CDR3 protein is CAGTEGTLTYEQYF. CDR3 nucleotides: TGTGCCGGCACCGAGGGGACGCTTACCTACGAGCAGTACTTC.

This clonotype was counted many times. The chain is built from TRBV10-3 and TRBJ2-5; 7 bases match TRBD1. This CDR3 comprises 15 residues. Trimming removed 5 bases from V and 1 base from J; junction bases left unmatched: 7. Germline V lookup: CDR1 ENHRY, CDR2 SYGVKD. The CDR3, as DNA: TGTGCCATCAGTTCTTCCGGGACAGCCCAAGAGACCCAGTACTTC. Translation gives CAISSSGTAQETQYF.

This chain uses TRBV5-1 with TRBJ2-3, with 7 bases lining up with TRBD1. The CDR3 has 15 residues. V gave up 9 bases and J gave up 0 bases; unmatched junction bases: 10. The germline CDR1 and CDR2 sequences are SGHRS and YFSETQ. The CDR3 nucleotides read TGCGCCACTACGGAAGGGACAGCTAGCACAGATACGCAGTATTTT. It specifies CATTEGTASTDTQYF.

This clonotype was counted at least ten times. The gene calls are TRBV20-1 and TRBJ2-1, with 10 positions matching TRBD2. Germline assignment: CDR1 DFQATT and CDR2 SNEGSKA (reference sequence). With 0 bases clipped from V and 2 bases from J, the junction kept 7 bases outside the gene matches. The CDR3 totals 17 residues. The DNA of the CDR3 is TGCAGTGCTAGAGACGACTACCTAGCGGGAGCCTACAATGAGCAGTTCTTC. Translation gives CSARDDYLAGAYNEQFF.

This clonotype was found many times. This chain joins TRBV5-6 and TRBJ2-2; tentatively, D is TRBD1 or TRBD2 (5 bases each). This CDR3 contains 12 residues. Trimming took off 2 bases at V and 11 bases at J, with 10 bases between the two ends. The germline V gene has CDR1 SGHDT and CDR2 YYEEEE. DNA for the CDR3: TGTGCCAGCAGCTTCAGGGACCAAGAGCTGTTTTTT. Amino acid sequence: CASSFRDQELFF.

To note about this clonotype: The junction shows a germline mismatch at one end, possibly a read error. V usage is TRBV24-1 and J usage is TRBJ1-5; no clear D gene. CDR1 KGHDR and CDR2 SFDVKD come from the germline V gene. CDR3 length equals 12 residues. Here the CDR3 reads CATGDLLGPQHF. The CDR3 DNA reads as TGTGCCACCGGTGATCTACTAGGACCTCAGCATTTT.

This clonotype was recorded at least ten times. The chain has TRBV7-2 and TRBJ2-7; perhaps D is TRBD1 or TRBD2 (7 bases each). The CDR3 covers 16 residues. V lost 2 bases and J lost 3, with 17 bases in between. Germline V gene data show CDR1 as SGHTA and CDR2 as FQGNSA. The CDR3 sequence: CASSLRGGGQSYEQYF. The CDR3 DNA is TGTGCCAGCAGCTTAAGGGGAGGGGGACAGAGCTACGAGCAGTACTTC.

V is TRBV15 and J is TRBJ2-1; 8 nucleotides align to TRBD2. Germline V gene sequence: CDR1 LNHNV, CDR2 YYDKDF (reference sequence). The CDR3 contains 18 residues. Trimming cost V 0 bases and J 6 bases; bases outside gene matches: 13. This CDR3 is CATSRDDGGLGDPNEQFF. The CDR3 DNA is TGTGCCACCAGCAGAGACGATGGGGGACTAGGGGATCCCAATGAGCAGTTCTTC.